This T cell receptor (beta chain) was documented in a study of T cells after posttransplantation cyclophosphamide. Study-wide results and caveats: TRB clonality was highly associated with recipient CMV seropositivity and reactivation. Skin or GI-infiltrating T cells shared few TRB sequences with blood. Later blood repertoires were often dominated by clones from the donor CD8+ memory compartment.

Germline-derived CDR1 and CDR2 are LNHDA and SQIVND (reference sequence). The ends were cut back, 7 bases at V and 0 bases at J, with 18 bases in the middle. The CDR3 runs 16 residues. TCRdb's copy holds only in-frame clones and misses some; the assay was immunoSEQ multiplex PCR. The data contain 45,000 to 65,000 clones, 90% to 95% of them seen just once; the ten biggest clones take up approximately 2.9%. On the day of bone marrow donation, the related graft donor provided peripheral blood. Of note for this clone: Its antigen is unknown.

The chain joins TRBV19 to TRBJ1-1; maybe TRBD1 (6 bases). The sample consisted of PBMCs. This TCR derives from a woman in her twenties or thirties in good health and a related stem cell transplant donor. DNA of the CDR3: TGTGCCAGTACCCCTCGGTGGACAGTCCTGAACACTGAAGCTTTCTTT. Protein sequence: CASTPRWTVLNTEAFF.